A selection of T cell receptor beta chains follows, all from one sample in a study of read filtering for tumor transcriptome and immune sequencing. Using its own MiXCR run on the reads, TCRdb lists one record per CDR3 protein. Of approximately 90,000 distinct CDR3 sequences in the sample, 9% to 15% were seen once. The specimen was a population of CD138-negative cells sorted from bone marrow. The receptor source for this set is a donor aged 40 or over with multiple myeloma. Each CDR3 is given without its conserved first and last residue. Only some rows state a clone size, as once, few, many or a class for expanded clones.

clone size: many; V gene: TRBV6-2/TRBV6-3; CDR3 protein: ASSYRVVRRFTDTQY
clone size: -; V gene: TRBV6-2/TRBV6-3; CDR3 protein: ASRGAQREPPEQF
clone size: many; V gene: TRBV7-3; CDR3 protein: ASSLTGRENTEAF
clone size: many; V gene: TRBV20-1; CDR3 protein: SARAGGPYEQY
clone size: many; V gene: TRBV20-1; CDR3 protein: SARGLGVYEQY
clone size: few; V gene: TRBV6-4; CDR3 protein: ASSDSSGRADTQY
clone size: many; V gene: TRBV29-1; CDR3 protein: SVERWLNEQF
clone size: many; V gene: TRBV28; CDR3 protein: ASSLVVGRGNEQF
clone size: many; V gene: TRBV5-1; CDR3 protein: ASSLGSTNTEAF
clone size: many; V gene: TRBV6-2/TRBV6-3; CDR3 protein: ASSWRSGQNEQF
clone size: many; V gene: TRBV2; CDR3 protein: ASIAFSYNEQF
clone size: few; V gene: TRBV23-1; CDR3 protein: ASSQFSYTEAF
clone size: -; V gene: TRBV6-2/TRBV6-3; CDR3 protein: ASSRTGMAEAF
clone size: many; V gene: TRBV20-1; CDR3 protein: SARDLTSNTEAF
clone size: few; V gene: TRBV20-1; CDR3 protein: SARYRGLQATQY
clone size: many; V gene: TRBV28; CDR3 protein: ASSLWGYRADQPQH
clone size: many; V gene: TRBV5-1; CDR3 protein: ASSLEGEWTDTQY
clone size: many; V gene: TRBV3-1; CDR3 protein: ASSPTGSTGELF
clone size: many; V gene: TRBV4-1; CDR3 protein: ASSQDAPTQY
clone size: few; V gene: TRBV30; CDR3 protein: AWGTAGGTQY